This TCR beta chain was recovered during a study of cytomegalovirus exposure and HLA in healthy donors. Per germline, CDR1 MGHDK and CDR2 SYGVNS. The germline V and J ends were trimmed by 3 bases and 6 bases, with 10 bases remaining between them. This CDR3 is built from 13 residues. Vbeta (60) and Jbeta (13) primers were used in the PCR. The data were produced by immunoSEQ multiplex PCR, yet TCRdb's version contains in-frame clones alone and is incomplete. Counted here are 150,000 to 200,000 clones, about three quarters occurring once; the ten biggest clones make up 3.5% to 4.5%. This clone showed up just a few times.

This clonotype originated in a woman aged 55-70 years in good health and CMV-seropositive. The sequenced sample consisted of PBMCs. This chain connects TRBV25-1 to TRBJ2-3; D gene unclear. Here the CDR3 reads CASSDSRMDTQYF. The CDR3 DNA follows: TGTGCCAGCAGTGACTCTAGGATGGATACGCAGTATTTT.